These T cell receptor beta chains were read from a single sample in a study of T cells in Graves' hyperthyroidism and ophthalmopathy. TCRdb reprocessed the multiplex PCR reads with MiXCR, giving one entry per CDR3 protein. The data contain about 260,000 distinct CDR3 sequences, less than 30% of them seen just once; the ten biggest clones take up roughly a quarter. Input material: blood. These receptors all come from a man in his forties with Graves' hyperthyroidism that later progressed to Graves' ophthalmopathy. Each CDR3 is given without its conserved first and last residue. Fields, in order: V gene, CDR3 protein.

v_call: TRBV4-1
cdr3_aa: ASSQRGSGRANVLT

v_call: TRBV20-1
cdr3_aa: SARGTGDGNQPQH

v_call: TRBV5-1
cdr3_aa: ASSSGTPTYEQY

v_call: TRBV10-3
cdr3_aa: AISEGGSGLQETQY

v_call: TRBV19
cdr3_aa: ASSIGPRRQGPREQY

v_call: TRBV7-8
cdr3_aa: ASSLAGGRANEKLF

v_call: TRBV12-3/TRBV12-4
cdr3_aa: ASRFGGHTTHEQY

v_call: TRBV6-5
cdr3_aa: ASSYWSSGRSTYEQY

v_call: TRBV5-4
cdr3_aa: ASSLFGSGQRPEAF

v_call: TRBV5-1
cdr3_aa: ASSLYRLAAYEQY

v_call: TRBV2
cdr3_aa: ASSATGQGAGLETQY

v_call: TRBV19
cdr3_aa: ASTVRDQPQH

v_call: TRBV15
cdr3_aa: ATSRGGLAPY

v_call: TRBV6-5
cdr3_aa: ASSYSAGLQETQY